The present T cell receptor beta chain was sequenced within a study of spatial heterogeneity in lung cancer. The study, taken as a whole, reports: One measure, the expanded intratumoral alpha and beta TCR count, tracked tumor mutation counts.

MiXCR was run by TCRdb on the 5' RACE reads, yielding one entry per CDR3 protein. The sample lists over 3,000 distinct CDR3 sequences; 8.3% were seen once. The CDR3 spans 11 residues. The time point is: sample taken at primary tumor resection. By proportion, this clonotype is medium-sized (0.01 to 0.1%). What it binds is unknown. The sequences come from lung tumor tissue, collected at surgery. The clonotype was recovered from a male donor with early-stage non-small cell lung cancer. The chain uses TRBV21-1 and TRBJ2-7. TRBV21-1 is a pseudogene. The CDR3 region is CASSATYEQYF. The DNA of the CDR3 is TGTGCCAGCAGCGCTACCTACGAGCAGTACTTC.